This T cell receptor beta chain was recorded in a study of a mutant IDH1 vaccine in newly diagnosed glioma. On the study more broadly: Across weeks 1, 3, 5, 7, 11, 15, 19 and 23, patients received a vaccination each time, eight in all. The treated population exhibited a male proportion of about 62%, a female proportion of 37.5%, and a mean age of roughly 41 years. Onset of vaccination occurred 4-6 weeks following radiotherapy alone, or with temozolomide cycles. Findings and limits, study-wide: Pseudoprogression showed no apparent link to changes in top peripheral T cell clonotypes.

In the case of this clone: Its target is not known.

Time point of the sample: week 5, during vaccination. The study gave 300 ug of mutant IDH1 20-mer peptide per vaccine dose, with topical imiquimod. Assay used: immunoSEQ multiplex PCR; TCRdb lists only in-frame clones, some missing. Seen here are 45,000 to 60,000 clones, around 80% observed once, and the top ten hold roughly 5.6%. Sequencing was performed on PBMCs, taken from a glioma patient whose treatment included an IDH1 peptide vaccine. This sequence was found in a middle-aged man with glioma.

This chain's CDR3 is CASSPPDRARYGYTF. The CDR3 bases are TGTGCCAGCAGTCCCCCCGACAGGGCCCGCTATGGCTACACCTTC. The chain recombines TRBV28 with TRBJ1-2, with 7 bases lining up with TRBD1. V gave up 5 bases and J gave up 4 bases; unmatched junction bases: 10. Germline V lookup: CDR1 MDHEN, CDR2 SYDVKM. The CDR3 spans 15 residues.